This T cell receptor beta chain is drawn from a study of response to subunit inactivated influenza vaccine. At least ten counts were recorded for this clonotype. Each CDR3 protein gets one entry after TCRdb re-called the RT-PCR reads with MiXCR. The sample lists more than 550,000 distinct CDR3 sequences, about 10% occurring once. The CDR3 covers 13 residues. Losses at the gene ends were 6 bases for V and 10 bases for J; bases not matched to a gene: 10. The chain combines TRBV12-3 or TRBV12-4 with TRBJ2-3; TRBD1 agrees at 7 bases. The receptor was isolated from a man between 50 and 59 years old who received an inactivated influenza vaccine. The sequences come from PBMCs from blood, collected on the day of vaccination. The DNA of the CDR3 is TGTGCCAGCAGCCCAAGACAGGGTCACTCGCAGTATTTT. As protein: CASSPRQGHSQYF.